Sequencing of this TCR beta chain was carried out in a study of blood T cell repertoires in COVID-19. The method was immunoSEQ multiplex PCR; TCRdb's version includes in-frame clones alone and lacks a portion of them. The table includes some 120,000 clones, approximately 86% detected once. The CDR3 is 15 amino acids. Germline V lookup: CDR1 KGHDR, CDR2 SFDVKD. J was trimmed by 6 bases and V by 3 bases; bases with no gene match: 7. The chain combines TRBV24-1 with TRBJ1-1; the match to TRBD1 covers 9 bases. The material sequenced was peripheral blood. This clonotype originated in a woman aged 45-60 years who had recovered from COVID-19. The DNA of the CDR3 is TGTGCCACCAGTGATCCCGGGACAGGGAGGTCTGAAGCTTTCTTT. It encodes CATSDPGTGRSEAFF.